The 5 T cell receptor beta chains below were found in one sample sequenced in a study of vaccination and CD4 T cells after COVID-19. This sample's treatment: roughly 10-day PBMC culture with coronavirus spike peptide pools or control peptides (ViraFEST assay). Harvesting of the unexposed donor's CD4+ T cells predated the COVID-19 pandemic (2011-2018). Sequence data for DNA of cultured CD4+ T cells were generated by the Oncomine TCR Beta short-read assay. TCRdb analysed the PCR reads with MiXCR anew, one entry per CDR3 protein. The sample lists about 7,200 distinct CDR3 sequences, about 32% occurring once. These receptors' antigens are unknown. What was sequenced was CD4+ T cells from blood, cultured in vitro. Receptor source: a human donor in good health.

This chain links TRBV7-6 with TRBJ1-4, with D hard to call. V lost 5 bases and J lost 0, with 13 bases in between. Germline assignment: CDR1 SGHVS and CDR2 FNYEAQ. This CDR3 region has 16 residues. CDR3 in amino acids: CASSPPRVATNEKLFF. For the CDR3, the DNA is TGTGCCAGCAGCCCGCCCCGGGTTGCAACTAATGAAAAACTGTTTTTT.

This clonotype was observed a handful of times. V gene TRBV23-1 combines with J gene TRBJ2-7, with 8 bases identical to TRBD1. TRBV23-1 qualifies as an ORF whose function is uncertain. This CDR3 region has 14 residues. V lost 3 bases to trimming and J lost 3 bases; unmatched junction nucleotides: 4. The CDR3 region has the DNA TGCGCCAGCAGTCATTCCGGACAGGGCTACGAGCAGTACTTC. It yields the protein CASSHSGQGYEQYF.

The V and J genes are TRBV5-1 and TRBJ1-5; D is ambiguous. The CDR3 is 14 residues long. Germline-derived CDR1 and CDR2 are SGHRS and YFSETQ. The ends were cut back, 4 bases at V and 5 bases at J, with 13 bases in the middle. The CDR3 DNA reads TGCGCCAGCAGCGAAGGAGGGATCGATCAGCCCCAGCATTTT. Amino acid sequence: CASSEGGIDQPQHF.

This clonotype showed up just a few times. The V gene is TRBV20-1, the J gene TRBJ1-5; perhaps TRBD1 as D (5 bases). The length of the CDR3 is 16 residues. Trimming pared 6 bases from V and 4 bases from J, leaving 22 bases between. The V gene's germline CDR1 is DFQATT and CDR2 SNEGSKA (reference sequence). DNA of the CDR3: TGCAGTGCGTCCGGAGGGGCAGGCAAAAGGAATCAGCCCCAGCATTTT. It specifies CSASGGAGKRNQPQHF.

The chain uses TRBV4-1 and TRBJ2-5; unclear D gene. CDR1 and CDR2 from the germline V gene are MGHRA and YSYEKL. Trimming removed 0 bases from V and 5 bases from J, with 10 bases in between. CDR3 length equals 14 residues. In nucleotides, the CDR3 is TGCGCCAGCAGCCAAGAGGCGGCATCTGAGACCCAGTACTTC. Translating it yields CASSQEAASETQYF.